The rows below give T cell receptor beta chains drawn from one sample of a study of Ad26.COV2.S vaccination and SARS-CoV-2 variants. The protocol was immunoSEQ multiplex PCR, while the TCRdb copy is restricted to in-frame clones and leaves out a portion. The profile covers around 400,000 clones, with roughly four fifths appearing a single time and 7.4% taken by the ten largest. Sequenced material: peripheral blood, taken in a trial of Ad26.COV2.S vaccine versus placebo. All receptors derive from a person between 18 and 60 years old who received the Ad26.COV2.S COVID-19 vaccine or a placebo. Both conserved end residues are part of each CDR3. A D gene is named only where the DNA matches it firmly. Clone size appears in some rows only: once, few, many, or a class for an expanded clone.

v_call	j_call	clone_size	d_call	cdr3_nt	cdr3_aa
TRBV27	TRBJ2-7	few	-	TGTGCCAGCAGTTTACGGTCTGGACGGACCTACGAGCAGTACTTC	CASSLRSGRTYEQYF
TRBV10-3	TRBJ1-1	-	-	TGTGCCATCAGTGAGTCGGGGGCGGGTAACACTGAAGCTTTCTTT	CAISESGAGNTEAFF
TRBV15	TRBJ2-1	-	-	TGTGCCACCAGCAGAGATCTGGGGCTAGCGTTCGGAAAGTTCTTC	CATSRDLGLAFGKFF
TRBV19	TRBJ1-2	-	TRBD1	TGTGCCAGTGAACAGGGGGCGGAATCTGGCTACACCTTC	CASEQGAESGYTF
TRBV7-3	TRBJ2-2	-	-	TGTGCCAGCAGCCTGGATGGGACCGGGGAGCTGTTTTTT	CASSLDGTGELFF
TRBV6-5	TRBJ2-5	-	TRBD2	TGTGCCAGCAGCGGGACTAGCGGGGGGACCCAGTACTTC	CASSGTSGGTQYF
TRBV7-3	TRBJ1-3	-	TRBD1	TGTGCCAGCAGCCCTACTTCAGGGGGTAGCACTGGAAACACCATATATTTT	CASSPTSGGSTGNTIYF
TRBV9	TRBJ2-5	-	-	TGTGCCAGCAGCGTAGTAATAGGGCAGACCCAGTACTTC	CASSVVIGQTQYF
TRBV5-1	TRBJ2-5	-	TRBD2	TGCGCCAGCAGCTGGGGGGCGGGAGGAGAGACCCAGTACTTC	CASSWGAGGETQYF
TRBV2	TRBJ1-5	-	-	TGTGCCAGCAGTGAAAATTGGTCCGGTGAGGGCAATCAGCCCCAGCATTTT	CASSENWSGEGNQPQHF
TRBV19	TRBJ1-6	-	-	TGTGCCAGTAAGGGGTTTCTAAATTCACCCCTCCACTTT	CASKGFLNSPLHF
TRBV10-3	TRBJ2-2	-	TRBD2	TGTGCCATCCGAGACCCGGGACTAGCGGGTACCGGGGAGCTGTTTTTT	CAIRDPGLAGTGELFF
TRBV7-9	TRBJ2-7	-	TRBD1	TGTGCCAGCAGCGCCCGACAGGGATCCTACGAGCAGTACTTC	CASSARQGSYEQYF
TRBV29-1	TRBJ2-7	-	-	TGCAGCGTCAGGGGCCACGAGCAGTACTTC	CSVRGHEQYF
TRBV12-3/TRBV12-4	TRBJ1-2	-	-	TGTGCCAGCAGCTGGGACGGGGGCTACACCTTC	CASSWDGGYTF
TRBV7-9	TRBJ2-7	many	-	TGTGCCAGCAGCTTAGAAACGGGAATTAGGCCCTACGAGCAGTACTTC	CASSLETGIRPYEQYF
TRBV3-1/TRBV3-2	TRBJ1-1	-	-	TGTGCCAGCAGTCCTCCTACTCCGGGACACCGGAACACTGAAGCTTTCTTT	CASSPPTPGHRNTEAFF
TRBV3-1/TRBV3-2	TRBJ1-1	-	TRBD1	TGTGCCAGCAGCCCCAACCTCGGGACAGGGGACACTGAAGCTTTCTTT	CASSPNLGTGDTEAFF
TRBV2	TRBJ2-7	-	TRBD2	TGTGCCAGCAGTCCTCCGGGACTAGCGGGAGGGAGGCCCTACGAGCAGTACTTC	CASSPPGLAGGRPYEQYF
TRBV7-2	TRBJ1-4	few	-	TGTGCCAGCAGCCTCGGGGGGTATAGGGCCGAAAAACTGTTTTTT	CASSLGGYRAEKLFF
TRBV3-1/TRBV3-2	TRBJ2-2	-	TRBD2	TGTGCCAGCAGCCAAGATTACGTAGCGGGAGGGCCCGGGGAGCTGTTTTTT	CASSQDYVAGGPGELFF
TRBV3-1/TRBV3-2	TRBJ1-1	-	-	TGTGCCAGCAGCCAAGTCCCCAAGGGAAGACAGAAACCTATGAACACTGAAGCTTTCTTT	CASSQVPKGRQKPMNTEAFF
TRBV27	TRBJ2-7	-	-	TGTGCCAGCAGTTTTAAGGATATGGGCTACGAGCAGTACTTC	CASSFKDMGYEQYF
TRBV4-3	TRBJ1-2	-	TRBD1	TGCGCCAGCAGCCAAGATAGGGGGACAGGGGCCAGTGGCTACACCTTC	CASSQDRGTGASGYTF
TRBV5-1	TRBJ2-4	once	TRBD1	TGCGCCAGCAGCCTCGGACAGGGTGACATTCAGTACTTC	CASSLGQGDIQYF
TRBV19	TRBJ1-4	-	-	TGTGCCAGTAGTATCCGGGGGCCCCATTATTGGAATGAAAAACTGTTTTTT	CASSIRGPHYWNEKLFF
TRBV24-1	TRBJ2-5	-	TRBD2	TGTGCCACCAGTGATCCTAGCGGGGCCGGGGAGACCCAGTACTTC	CATSDPSGAGETQYF
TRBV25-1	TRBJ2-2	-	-	TGTGCCAGCAGGGGGGACTTCAAGACCGGGGAGCTGTTTTTT	CASRGDFKTGELFF
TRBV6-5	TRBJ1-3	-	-	TGTGCCACGAGGAGGGGAAACACCATATATTTT	CATRRGNTIYF
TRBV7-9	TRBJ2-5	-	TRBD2	TGTGCCAGCAGCGTCACTAGCGGAGGGCCGGAGACCCAGTACTTC	CASSVTSGGPETQYF
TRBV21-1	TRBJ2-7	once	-	TGTGCCAGCAGCAAACACCCCGCGGCTTCCTACGAGCAGTACTTC	CASSKHPAASYEQYF
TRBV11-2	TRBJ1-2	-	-	TGTGCCAGCAGACCGCGTGGGGTCGGCTACACCTTC	CASRPRGVGYTF
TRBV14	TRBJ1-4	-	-	TGTGCCAGCAGCCCAACCGGGGCGTTGAACGAAAAACTGTTTTTT	CASSPTGALNEKLFF